One sample yielded the 30 T cell receptor beta chains listed below, sequenced in a study of cytomegalovirus exposure and HLA in healthy donors. Both 60 Vbeta primers and 13 Jbeta primers went into the PCR. Method: immunoSEQ multiplex PCR; TCRdb's copy keeps in-frame clones and lacks some. This table holds 200,000 to 300,000 clones, 84% found once. The sequenced sample consisted of PBMCs. Receptors originate from a woman aged 40-49 years in good health and CMV-seropositive.

This clone was recorded once. The rearrangement joins TRBV25-1 to TRBJ2-7; 10 nucleotides align to TRBD1. CDR3 size: 14 residues. V lost 6 bases to trimming and J lost 3 bases; unmatched junction nucleotides: 5. Germline V lookup: CDR1 MGHDK, CDR2 SYGVNS. This CDR3 reads CASRPGQGNYEQYF. The CDR3 bases are TGTGCCAGCAGGCCGGGACAGGGGAACTACGAGCAGTACTTC.

This clone was seen only once. This chain uses TRBV7-9 with TRBJ2-7; TRBD1 might be the D (6 bases). This CDR3 spans 14 amino acids. Trimming took 5 bases from V and 1 from J, leaving 12 bases between them. CDR1 is SEHNR, CDR2 FQNEAQ, per germline (reference sequence). The CDR3 region is CASSHRTESYEQYF. CDR3 DNA: TGTGCCAGCAGCCACCGGACAGAATCCTACGAGCAGTACTTC.

The table lists this clone with a few counts. The V and J genes are TRBV19 and TRBJ2-5; 9 bases align to TRBD1. Trimming took 3 bases from V and 2 from J; bases not matched to a gene: 10. CDR1 is LNHDA and CDR2 is SQIVND in the germline V gene (reference sequence). The CDR3 extends over 17 amino acids. In nucleotides, the CDR3 is TGTGCCAGTAGTATTGGTGGACAGGGGCCGGGGCAAGAGACCCAGTACTTC. Protein product: CASSIGGQGPGQETQYF.

This clone occurred once. The CDR3 loop reads CASSFRTLISEKLFF. Written as DNA, the CDR3 is TGTGCCAGCAGTTTTAGGACATTAATATCCGAAAAACTGTTTTTT. This chain links TRBV28 with TRBJ1-4; possible D gene TRBD1, 5 bases. Trimming took off 3 bases at V and 8 bases at J, with 16 bases between the two ends. The CDR3 extends over 15 amino acids. Germline values: CDR1 MDHEN, CDR2 SYDVKM.

V gene TRBV30 combines with J gene TRBJ2-3, with 10 bases matching TRBD2. CDR1 and CDR2 (germline): GTSNPN, SVGIG (reference sequence). V lost 2 bases and J lost 2; bases outside the gene matches: 4. The CDR3 has 15 amino acids. CDR3 coding DNA: TGTGCCTGGAGTTTAGCGGGAGGAAACACAGATACGCAGTATTTT. This gives the protein CAWSLAGGNTDTQYF.

The chain employs TRBV28 and TRBJ2-1, with 8 bases matching TRBD2. Unmatched junction bases numbered 9, after V lost 6 bases and J lost 8 bases. There are 14 residues in the CDR3. CDR1 and CDR2 from the germline V gene are MDHEN and SYDVKM. The CDR3 loop is CASRVTGRGHEQFF. In DNA form, the CDR3 reads TGTGCCAGCAGGGTTACCGGGAGGGGCCATGAGCAGTTCTTC.

The rearrangement uses TRBV7-9 and TRBJ2-5; 8 nucleotides line up with TRBD2. This CDR3 is built from 13 residues. Germline CDR1 and CDR2: SEHNR and FQNEAQ (reference sequence). V shed 6 bases and J 5 bases; nucleotides not matched to a gene: 5. CDR3 in amino acids: CASRGLVSETQYF. The CDR3 DNA reads TGTGCCAGCAGGGGACTAGTTTCGGAGACCCAGTACTTC. Looking up the rest from reference TRBV7-9 and TRBJ2-5 gives the full variable domain: DTGVSQNPRHKITKRGQNVTFRCDPISEHNRLYWYRQTLGQGPEFLTYFQNEAQLEKSRLLSDRFSAERPKGSFSTLEIQRTEQGDSAMYLCASRGLVSETQYFGPGTRLLVL.

This clone was picked up one time. This chain joins TRBV7-2 and TRBJ2-1; the D gene is possibly TRBD2 (6 bases). This CDR3 is built from 17 residues. Germline-derived CDR1 and CDR2 are SGHTA and FQGNSA. Trimming shortened V by 1 base and J by 1 base, and 14 bases separated the two germline ends. CDR3: CASSLVEGSISYNEQFF. The CDR3 DNA is TGTGCCAGCAGCTTAGTGGAGGGAAGCATATCCTACAATGAGCAGTTCTTC.

This chain joins TRBV28 and TRBJ2-7, with D maybe TRBD1 (5 bases). Germline V CDR1 and CDR2: MDHEN, SYDVKM. CDR3 length: 13 amino acids. The ends were cut back, 8 bases at V and 2 bases at J, with 13 bases in the middle. The CDR3 here is CASEPTGTYEQYF. CDR3 bases: TGTGCCAGCGAACCCACAGGTACCTACGAGCAGTACTTC. Full variable domain (remainder filled in from reference TRBV28 and TRBJ2-7): DVKVTQSSRYLVKRTGEKVFLECVQDMDHENMFWYRQDPGLGLRLIYFSYDVKMKEKGDIPEGYSVSREKKERFSLILESASTNQTSMYLCASEPTGTYEQYFGPGTRLTVT.

This clone appeared once. The chain employs TRBV4-3 and TRBJ1-5; 7 bases fit TRBD1. CDR1 is LGHNA, CDR2 YSLEER, per germline. V was pared by 4 bases and J by 4 bases, with 4 bases of the junction left unmatched. This CDR3 has 14 residues. CDR3 in amino acids: CASSPGQANQPQHF. The CDR3 DNA follows: TGCGCCAGCAGCCCCGGACAGGCAAATCAGCCCCAGCATTTT.

This clone is a singleton in its sample. The V and J genes are TRBV9 and TRBJ2-4; no reliable D call. The germline V gene has CDR1 SGDLS and CDR2 YYNGEE. V lost 3 bases, J lost 0 bases, and 4 bases lay in between. CDR3 length equals 13 residues. DNA for the CDR3: TGTGCCAGCAGCGAACTAGCCAAAAACATTCAGTACTTC. Residues: CASSELAKNIQYF.

This chain uses TRBV5-6 with TRBJ2-7, with D perhaps TRBD1 (6 bases). The CDR3 runs to 15 residues. CDR1 and CDR2 (germline): SGHDT, YYEEEE. The V end lost 2 bases, the J end lost 1 base, and 13 bases lay between the germline ends. The CDR3 DNA sequence: TGTGCCAGCAGCTTTTCGCGGACAGCATCCTACGAGCAGTACTTC. Its protein product is CASSFSRTASYEQYF.

V gene TRBV4-3 combines with J gene TRBJ2-1; D remains ambiguous. V gave up 0 bases and J gave up 0 bases, with 12 bases separating them. The CDR3 is 17 amino acids. Per the germline V gene, CDR1 is LGHNA and CDR2 is YSLEER. The DNA of the CDR3 is TGCGCCAGCAGCCAAGATCTGAGCGCGAGCTCCTACAATGAGCAGTTCTTC. Translation gives CASSQDLSASSYNEQFF.

This clone was found a few times. The chain has TRBV5-5 and TRBJ2-2; 11 bases match TRBD2. Germline CDR1 is SGHKS and CDR2 is YYEKEE (reference sequence). The CDR3 consists of 19 residues. V was pared by 0 bases and J by 5 bases, with 12 bases of the junction left unmatched. The CDR3 nucleotides read TGTGCCAGCAGCTTGGAGTACGGGCTAGCGGGAGGAATTACCGGGGAGCTGTTTTTT. This codes for CASSLEYGLAGGITGELFF.

The CDR3 loop is CASSLKGGTEAFF. The CDR3 DNA is TGTGCCAGCAGCTTAAAGGGGGGGACTGAAGCTTTCTTT. This chain connects TRBV7-9 to TRBJ1-1; D might be TRBD1 (6 bases). The V end lost 2 bases, the J end lost 5 bases, and 9 bases lay between the germline ends. CDR3 length: 13 residues. Germline CDR1 SEHNR, CDR2 FQNEAQ (reference sequence).

The V and J genes are TRBV13 and TRBJ2-7; 8 bases are shared with TRBD1. V lost 4 bases and J lost 3; bases outside the gene matches: 8. The length of the CDR3 is 15 residues. Germline V gene data show CDR1 as PRHDT and CDR2 as FYEKMQ (reference sequence). DNA of the CDR3: TGTGCCAGCAGCTCGCCGGACAGGGATAACTACGAGCAGTACTTC. Its translation: CASSSPDRDNYEQYF.

This clone was detected only once. The chain is built from TRBV19 and TRBJ2-1; D possibly corresponds to TRBD2 (6 bases). This CDR3 contains 16 residues. The germline gives CDR1 LNHDA, CDR2 SQIVND (reference sequence). Trimming cost V 7 bases and J 6 bases, with 22 bases left between them. The CDR3 nucleotides read TGTGCCAGTACGCCCCTCCAGAAGGGAGGTGTCAATGAGCAGTTCTTC. Its protein is CASTPLQKGGVNEQFF.

This chain connects TRBV30 to TRBJ2-5, with 8 nucleotides matching TRBD2. CDR3 length: 14 residues. The ends lost 6 bases at V and 2 bases at J; junction bases unmatched: 8. Germline V gene data show CDR1 as GTSNPN and CDR2 as SVGIG (reference sequence). This CDR3 reads CACSSGYAQETQYF. CDR3 sequence (DNA): TGTGCCTGTTCTAGCGGGTATGCTCAAGAGACCCAGTACTTC.

The rearrangement joins TRBV9 to TRBJ2-7; D gene uncertain. Germline values: CDR1 SGDLS, CDR2 YYNGEE. CDR3 length: 12 amino acids. V was shortened by 4 bases and J by 7 bases, with 12 bases between the two germline ends. The CDR3 loop reads CASSPRPGEQYF. CDR3 bases: TGTGCCAGCAGCCCCCGCCCCGGGGAGCAGTACTTC.

This chain connects TRBV18 to TRBJ1-1; 9 positions agree with TRBD1. This CDR3 is 14 amino acids long. V lost 4 bases to trimming and J lost 2 bases; unmatched junction nucleotides: 2. CDR1 and CDR2 from the germline V gene are KGHSH and LQKENI. The CDR3 is CASSRDRVNTEAFF. The CDR3 DNA is TGTGCCAGCTCACGGGACAGGGTCAACACTGAAGCTTTCTTT.

The rearrangement joins TRBV11-3 to TRBJ1-3; no clear D gene. V lost 1 base to trimming and J lost 6 bases, with 10 bases between them. CDR3 length equals 14 residues. Germline values: CDR1 SGHNT, CDR2 YENEEA. The CDR3 region has the DNA TGTGCCAGCAGCTTAGCTGTGCGGATAAACACCATATATTTT. It yields the protein CASSLAVRINTIYF.

The genes are TRBV30 and TRBJ2-7, with TRBD1 identical over 10 bases. The ends lost 5 bases at V and 3 bases at J; junction bases unmatched: 7. The CDR3 has 14 amino acids. The germline gives CDR1 GTSNPN, CDR2 SVGIG (reference sequence). CDR3 loop: CAWSADRGIYEQYF. The CDR3 nucleotides are TGTGCCTGGTCGGCGGACAGGGGGATCTACGAGCAGTACTTC.

This chain links TRBV30 with TRBJ1-1; no clear D gene. V gave up 4 bases and J gave up 1 base, with 10 bases separating them. The CDR3 spans 13 residues. Germline V gene sequence: CDR1 GTSNPN, CDR2 SVGIG (reference sequence). The CDR3: CAWIQTGNTEAFF. The DNA for the CDR3 is TGTGCCTGGATTCAAACCGGGAACACTGAAGCTTTCTTT. Using reference TRBV30 and TRBJ1-1 for the parts outside the CDR3, the full variable domain is SQTIHQWPATLVQPVGSPLSLECTVEGTSNPNLYWYRQAAGRGLQLLFYSVGIGQISSEVPQNLSASRPQDRQFILSSKKLLLSDSGFYLCAWIQTGNTEAFFGQGTRLTVV.

This clone was counted a single time. The rearrangement uses TRBV7-8 and TRBJ2-5, with D tentatively TRBD2 (5 bases). Looked up from germline, CDR1 is SGHVS and CDR2 is FQNEAQ. The CDR3 runs to 15 residues. V lost 5 bases to trimming and J lost 0 bases, with 13 bases between them. The CDR3 loop is CASSILDRYQETQYF. CDR3 DNA: TGTGCCAGCAGCATACTAGATAGGTACCAAGAGACCCAGTACTTC.

The chain carries TRBV4-2 and TRBJ2-7, with D hard to call. The CDR3 has 12 residues. From germline, CDR1 is LGHNA and CDR2 YNFKEQ. Trimming cost V 0 bases and J 3 bases, with 3 bases left between them. The CDR3 coding sequence is TGTGCCAGCAGCCAAGATCTCTACGAGCAGTACTTC. It encodes CASSQDLYEQYF.

The chain carries TRBV19 and TRBJ2-3; D is possibly TRBD2 (6 bases). This CDR3 has 14 residues. Germline CDR1 reads LNHDA; CDR2 reads SQIVND (reference sequence). V was shortened by 5 bases and J by 1 base, with 10 bases between the two germline ends. Here the CDR3 reads CASSRRGGTDTQYF. CDR3 bases: TGTGCCAGTAGTCGGCGGGGTGGCACAGATACGCAGTATTTT.

V is TRBV27 and J is TRBJ1-1; the match to TRBD1 covers 9 bases. V was pared by 6 bases and J by 1 base, with 6 bases of the junction left unmatched. The CDR3 length is 15 residues. Germline CDR1 MNHEY, CDR2 SMNVEV (reference sequence). The CDR3 sequence is CASRRQGGQNTEAFF. CDR3 coding DNA: TGTGCCAGCAGACGACAGGGGGGCCAGAACACTGAAGCTTTCTTT.

This chain connects TRBV19 to TRBJ1-1; D ambiguous. This CDR3 spans 13 amino acids. Trimming cost V 7 bases and J 3 bases, with 12 bases left between them. The germline CDR1 and CDR2 sequences are LNHDA and SQIVND (reference sequence). The CDR3 loop is CASILPLDTEAFF. CDR3 sequence (DNA): TGTGCCAGTATCCTCCCACTTGACACTGAAGCTTTCTTT.

This rearrangement joins TRBV7-9 to TRBJ1-1, with a possible D match to TRBD1 (6 bases). The CDR3 length is 13 residues. The germline V gene has CDR1 SEHNR and CDR2 FQNEAQ (reference sequence). With 3 bases removed from V and 7 bases from J, the gap between germline ends came to 12 bases. The CDR3 spells CASSFERTVEAFF. The CDR3 DNA follows: TGTGCCAGCAGCTTCGAGCGGACAGTTGAAGCTTTCTTT.

This clone was seen more than once but under ten times. This chain links TRBV27 with TRBJ1-4, with 8 bases aligning to TRBD1. Germline V CDR1 and CDR2: MNHEY, SMNVEV (reference sequence). V trimming: 7 bases; J trimming: 8 bases; junction bases outside the gene matches: 15. The CDR3 is 16 residues long. The CDR3 here is CASKGRQGKALEKLFF. The CDR3 nucleotides are TGTGCCAGCAAGGGCCGACAGGGGAAAGCGTTGGAAAAACTGTTTTTT.